Detailed here is one T cell receptor beta chain. No antigen is known for it. No base quality information exists; no much larger clone differs at one position. The library was produced with the immunoSEQ multiplex PCR assay. This is the immuneACCESS table as TCRdb keeps it, with only in-frame sequences that have V and J called. A part of the clones is gone; compared with another copy, unresolved V genes explain less than half, and the rest is unexplained. The sample yields about 410,000 clones; about nine tenths were counted once. Just under 6.5% of the sample belongs to the ten largest clones. From the germline V gene, CDR1 is SGHRS and CDR2 is YFSETQ. Measured from the cysteine to the phenylalanine, the CDR3 is 16 residues long. Only the CDR3 part of the read is kept: 48 bases, read in frame from the first base. The junction carries 16 bases between V and J, which are trimmed by 0 bases and 5 bases respectively.

These data belong to a study of control samples from healthy donors and cancer patients (dated by TCRdb to 2018 to 2021). The TCR was taken from a man between 40 and 49 years old with head and neck cancer. The material sequenced was PBMCs. Recombination linked TRBV5-1 to TRBJ2-3; TRBD2 is possibly the D segment (6 matching bases). The DNA is TGCGCCAGCAGCTTGGCCAAAACGGGAGCGGGAGATACGCAGTATTTT. Its protein product is CASSLAKTGAGDTQYF.